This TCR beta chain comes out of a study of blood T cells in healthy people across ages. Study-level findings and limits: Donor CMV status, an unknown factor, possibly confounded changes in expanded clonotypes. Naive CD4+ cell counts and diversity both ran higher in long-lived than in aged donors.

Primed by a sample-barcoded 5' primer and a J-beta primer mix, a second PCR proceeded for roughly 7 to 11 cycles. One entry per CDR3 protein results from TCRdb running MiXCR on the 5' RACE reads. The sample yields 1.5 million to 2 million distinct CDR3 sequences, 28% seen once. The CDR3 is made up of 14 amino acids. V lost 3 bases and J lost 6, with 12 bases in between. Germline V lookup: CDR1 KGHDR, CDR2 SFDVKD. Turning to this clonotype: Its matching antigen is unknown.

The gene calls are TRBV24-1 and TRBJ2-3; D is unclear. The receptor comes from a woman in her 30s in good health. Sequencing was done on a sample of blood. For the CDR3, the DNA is TGTGCCACCAGTGATCACCGACGGAAGGATACGCAGTATTTT. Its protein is CATSDHRRKDTQYF.